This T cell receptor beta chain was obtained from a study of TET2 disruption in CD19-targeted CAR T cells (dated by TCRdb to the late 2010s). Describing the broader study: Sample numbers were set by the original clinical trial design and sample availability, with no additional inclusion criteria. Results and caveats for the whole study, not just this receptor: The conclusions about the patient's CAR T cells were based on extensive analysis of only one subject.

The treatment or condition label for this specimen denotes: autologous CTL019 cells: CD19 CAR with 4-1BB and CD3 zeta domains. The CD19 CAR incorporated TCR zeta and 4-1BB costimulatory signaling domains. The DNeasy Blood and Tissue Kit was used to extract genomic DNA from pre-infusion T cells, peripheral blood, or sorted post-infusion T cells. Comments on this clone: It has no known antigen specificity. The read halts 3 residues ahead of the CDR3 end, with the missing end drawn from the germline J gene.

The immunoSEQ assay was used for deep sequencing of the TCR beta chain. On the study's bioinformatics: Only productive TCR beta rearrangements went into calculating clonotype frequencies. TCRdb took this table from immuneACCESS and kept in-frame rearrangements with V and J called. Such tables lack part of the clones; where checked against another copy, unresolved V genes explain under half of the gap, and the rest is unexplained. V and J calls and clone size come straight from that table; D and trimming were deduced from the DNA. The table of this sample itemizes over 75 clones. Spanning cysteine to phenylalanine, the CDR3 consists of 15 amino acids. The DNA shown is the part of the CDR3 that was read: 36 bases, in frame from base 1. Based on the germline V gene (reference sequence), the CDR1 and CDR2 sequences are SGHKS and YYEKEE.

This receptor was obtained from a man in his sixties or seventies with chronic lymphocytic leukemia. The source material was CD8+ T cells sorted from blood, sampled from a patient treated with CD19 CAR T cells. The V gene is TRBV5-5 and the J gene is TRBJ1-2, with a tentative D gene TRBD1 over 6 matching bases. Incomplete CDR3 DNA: TGTGCCAGCAGCTTGTTCCAGGGGAGCTCCTACGAC. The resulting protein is CASSLFQGSSYD. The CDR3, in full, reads CASSLFQGSSYDYTF.